Detailed here is one TCR beta chain. There is no known antigen for this receptor. No base quality values were provided; no much bigger clone lies one nucleotide off. Participants in the prospective study were enrolled through a virtual design, were aged about 18 to 89 years, and lived in roughly 24 United States geographic areas. To assign participants to cohorts, the prospective study relied on clinical history that participants themselves reported in a screening survey and a study questionnaire. Mobile phlebotomists in the prospective study collected whole blood, serum and a nasopharyngeal or oropharyngeal swab from every participant. Participants in the prospective study had the option to provide additional blood draws and questionnaires over an approximately 2-month period. Blood samples from the prospective study were shipped frozen or at room temperature prior to DNA extraction. The germline ends are 9 bases apart after V is trimmed by 3 bases and J by 3 bases. Per the germline V gene, MRHNA is the CDR1 and SNTAGT is the CDR2. The CDR3 contains 14 residues, cysteine and phenylalanine counted. Only CDR3 DNA remains: 42 bases, in frame from the first base.

The immunoSEQ Assay, a bias-controlled multiplex PCR, was used to amplify TCRbeta CDR3 regions from genomic DNA. As for the original processing: Within the assay, amplification of reference gene primers was used to estimate how many nucleated cells each sample contained. Sequence reads were collapsed and filtered to measure the absolute abundance of every unique TCRbeta CDR3 rearrangement. Productive Simpson clonality was computed per sample as the square root of Simpson's diversity index over productive rearrangements. The table comes from immuneACCESS by way of TCRdb, which keeps in-frame sequences with V and J called. Part of the clones is missing from these tables; in studies checked, under half for an unresolved V gene and the rest for unknown reasons. That table supplies the V and J calls and clone size; D and trimming were determined from the DNA. This sample is represented by over 250,000 clones; 84% of them were singletons. The ten largest clones represent around 4.1% of the sample.

These data originate in a study of blood T cell repertoires in COVID-19 (dated by TCRdb to between 2020 and 2021). Regarding the research as a whole: Samples from collaborators originated in the United States, Italy and Spain and spanned both the acute and convalescent phases of COVID-19. The prospective study material was composed of cDNA or gDNA derived from T cells, B-cell-depleted T cells, or PBMCs. Deeply sampled blood TCRbeta repertoires from subjects exposed to, actively infected with, or recovered from COVID-19 were included in the dataset. The repertoires were released in a freely available public database meant as a resource for research on the immune response to SARS-CoV-2. The samples were drawn from two sources: the first 160 participants of the ongoing ImmuneRACE study, and 950 to 1,500 subjects contributed by 6 global collaborators. Nearly every sample came with metadata listing a de-identified subject ID, COVID-19 status, age in years and sex. Where available, HLA class I and class II types were taken from metadata supplied by the sample provider and were not determined by assay-based typing.

Results the study describes overall, beyond this receptor: The quantity of clinical and demographic metadata differed by source and by participant and was supplied without curation.

The sample comprised PBMCs or T cells enriched from blood (not recorded which). The sequence is built from TRBV6-4 and TRBJ2-1; the D segment could be TRBD2, given 5 matching bases. This TCR derives from a man aged 30-40 years with acute COVID-19. The CDR3 has the sequence CASSEKADYNEQFF. The bases read TGTGCCAGCAGTGAAAAAGCGGACTACAATGAGCAGTTCTTC.